The rows below give T cell receptor beta chains drawn from one sample of a study of siplizumab effects on memory and regulatory T cells. Clones were read by immunoSEQ multiplex PCR, and TCRdb kept only the in-frame ones, dropping some. The sample includes over 90,000 clones, 80% to 95% of them seen just once. What was sequenced was CD4+ T cells sorted from blood. The receptors shown here come from a human donor in good health. Each CDR3 is given with its conserved first and last residue. Each record gives: V gene, CDR3 protein.

V gene: TRBV19
CDR3 protein: CASRSSGAAYEQYF

V gene: TRBV7-2
CDR3 protein: CASSLVLADTQYF

V gene: TRBV7-6
CDR3 protein: CASSSPLAGKSNTQYF

V gene: TRBV7-9
CDR3 protein: CASSFRDTSYEQYF

V gene: TRBV30
CDR3 protein: CASWAFWAGYGYTF

V gene: TRBV28
CDR3 protein: CASKRNEQFF

V gene: TRBV29-1
CDR3 protein: CSVESGGRNYGYTF

V gene: TRBV4-1
CDR3 protein: CASSHARTGEAFF

V gene: TRBV28
CDR3 protein: CASSSYPAGGPHEQFF

V gene: TRBV6-4
CDR3 protein: CASSRDGNYNEQFF

V gene: TRBV15
CDR3 protein: CATSRVSGSSYNEQFF

V gene: TRBV7-3
CDR3 protein: CASSLARSYEQYF

V gene: TRBV5-5
CDR3 protein: CASSPGTTRSGNTIYF

V gene: TRBV10-3
CDR3 protein: CAISEASGGSADTQYF

V gene: TRBV20-1
CDR3 protein: CLTGYAEAFF

V gene: TRBV19
CDR3 protein: CASSRDRATGELFF